One sample yielded the 28 T cell receptor beta chains listed below, sequenced in a study of T cells after yellow fever vaccination (dated by TCRdb to the late 2010s). Library construction relied on 5' RACE. Sequencing used an Illumina NovaSeq 6000. Using fastp at Q25 and MiXCR, TCRdb reprocessed the public reads and kept productive beta chains. Entries are consolidated by CDR3 protein sequence, retaining the most common genes and DNA. Across this sample there are around 260,000 distinct CDR3 sequences, with approximately 5.2% seen only once. The ten largest clones capture approximately 3.5% of the sample. The treatment or condition label here, explained by the study, means: live attenuated yellow fever vaccine strain. The source material was CD4+ T cells sorted from PBMCs, sampled on the day of the yellow fever booster vaccination. The receptors here all came from a man between 18 and 29 years old who received the YFV17D yellow fever vaccine.

The chain recombines TRBV7-8 with TRBJ2-7; D may correspond to TRBD1 or TRBD2 (5 bases each). Germline CDR1 is SGHVS and CDR2 is FQNEAQ. Trimming left V 9 bases short and J 3 bases short, with 36 bases between. CDR3 size: 20 residues. DNA for the CDR3: TGTGCCAGATCACCCAATTCCCCCCTTCTCCGGTCGGGGCCCTACTACGAGCAGTACGTC. It codes for CARSPNSPLLRSGPYYEQYV.

A few counts support this clonotype. V gene TRBV5-1 combines with J gene TRBJ1-1; 7 nucleotides align to TRBD1. The CDR3 covers 15 residues. Germline V gene lookup returns CDR1 SGHRS and CDR2 YFSETQ. The trim removed 2 bases at V and 5 bases at J, leaving 9 bases unmatched. CDR3: CASSFLTAGGTEAFF. The DNA for the CDR3 is TGCGCCAGCAGCTTCCTGACGGCAGGGGGGACTGAAGCTTTCTTT.

This clonotype was picked up many times. V usage is TRBV12-3 or TRBV12-4 and J usage is TRBJ1-1, with TRBD1 as a possible D gene (5 bases). This CDR3 has 13 amino acids. V dropped 6 bases and J dropped 3 bases, with 11 bases sitting between them. The CDR3 DNA follows: TGTGCCAGCAGATCCAGGGTATACACTGAAGCTTTCTTT. Translated, it gives CASRSRVYTEAFF.

The chain combines TRBV7-8 with TRBJ2-3, with 9 bases that match TRBD2. CDR1 is SGHVS, CDR2 FQNEAQ, per germline. The CDR3 totals 18 residues. V shed 3 bases, J shed 1 base, and the junction held 11 bases outside the gene matches. CDR3 in amino acids: CASSFGGDSGGGTDTQYF. The CDR3 DNA reads as TGTGCCAGCAGCTTTGGAGGGGATAGCGGGGGTGGCACAGATACGCAGTATTTT.

The CDR3 DNA sequence: TGCGCCAGCAGCGTAACGGCAGGGGGTCAGAACACTGAAGCTTTCTTT. Protein: CASSVTAGGQNTEAFF. V is TRBV5-1 and J is TRBJ1-1, with 7 nucleotides matching TRBD1. The CDR3 spans 16 residues. Trimming removed 4 bases from V and 1 base from J; junction bases left unmatched: 10. Germline V gene sequence: CDR1 SGHRS, CDR2 YFSETQ.

There are many counts of this clonotype. The chain links TRBV5-1 to TRBJ1-5; D not certain. V was cut by 2 bases and J by 3 bases, with 12 bases left in between. CDR3 length: 15 residues. Germline CDR1 reads SGHRS; CDR2 reads YFSETQ. This chain's CDR3 is CASSLRGEPNQPQHF. CDR3 nucleotides: TGCGCCAGCAGCTTACGTGGCGAACCCAATCAGCCCCAGCATTTT.

The genes are TRBV7-2 and TRBJ2-1; tentative D call: TRBD1 (5 bases). CDR3 length: 16 residues. Germline CDR1 and CDR2: SGHTA and FQGNSA. Trimming took off 4 bases at V and 0 bases at J, with 13 bases between the two ends. For the CDR3, the DNA is TGTGCCAGCAGCTCCTCGCAGGGCTACTCCTACAATGAGCAGTTCTTC. This codes for CASSSSQGYSYNEQFF.

This clonotype has more than one count but fewer than ten. The chain uses TRBV29-1 and TRBJ2-3, with 8 bases identical to TRBD2. V was clipped by 0 bases and J by 4 bases; unmatched bases: 3. Germline CDR1 and CDR2: SQVTM and ANQGSEA. The CDR3 consists of 14 residues. The CDR3 sequence: CSVEERRGADTQYF. The CDR3 DNA follows: TGCAGCGTTGAAGAAAGGCGGGGGGCAGATACGCAGTATTTT.

This clonotype has at least ten counts. Germline is not matched at one junction end, which may reflect a read error. The CDR3 is CASSLAGAQYNEQFF. The CDR3 nucleotides are TGTGCCAGCAGCTTAGCGGGGGCCCAGTACAATGAGCAGTTCTTC. The chain has TRBV12-3 or TRBV12-4 and TRBJ2-1; 9 bases map to TRBD2. The CDR3 length is 15 residues.

The rearrangement joins TRBV20-1 to TRBJ1-5; weak D call: TRBD1 (6 bases). Germline CDR1 and CDR2: DFQATT and SNEGSKA (reference sequence). The CDR3 length is 12 residues. Trimming shortened V by 3 bases and J by 7 bases, and 10 bases separated the two germline ends. The CDR3 loop reads CSARDSGQPQHF. DNA for the CDR3: TGCAGTGCTAGGGACAGCGGACAGCCCCAGCATTTT.

This clonotype came up a few times. The genes are TRBV12-5 and TRBJ1-5; 9 positions match TRBD1. The CDR3 loop spans 16 amino acids. The ends lost 1 base at V and 6 bases at J; junction bases unmatched: 7. Germline lookup yields CDR1 LGHNT and CDR2 FRNRAP. This CDR3 is CASGLGPTGGGQPQHF. The CDR3 nucleotides read TGTGCTAGTGGTTTGGGACCTACAGGGGGCGGTCAGCCCCAGCATTTT.

This chain joins TRBV7-2 and TRBJ2-1; TRBD1 is a possible D gene (6 bases). Germline values: CDR1 SGHTA, CDR2 FQGNSA. With 4 bases removed from V and 9 bases from J, the gap between germline ends came to 10 bases. This CDR3 contains 12 residues. For the CDR3, the DNA is TGTGCCAGCAGCTCTGGGGGCAGTGAGCAGTTCTTC. Protein sequence: CASSSGGSEQFF.

There are a few counts of this clonotype. The chain carries TRBV4-2 and TRBJ2-1; TRBD2 matches 7 bases. The length of the CDR3 is 17 residues. Trimming cost V 0 bases and J 2 bases; bases outside gene matches: 7. Germline values: CDR1 LGHNA, CDR2 YNFKEQ. CDR3 in DNA: TGTGCCAGCAGCCAAGAAATTCTAGCGGCCCCCTACAATGAGCAGTTCTTC. It yields the protein CASSQEILAAPYNEQFF.

This clonotype was observed a few times. The gene calls are TRBV6-1 and TRBJ1-2; D possibly corresponds to TRBD1 (5 bases). CDR1 and CDR2 from the germline V gene are MNHNS and SASEGT. Between the trimmed V and J ends, which lost 6 bases and 6 bases, there was a span of 14 bases. This CDR3 comprises 13 residues. CDR3 sequence reads: CASREMQGDGYTF. The CDR3 region has the DNA TGTGCCAGCAGAGAAATGCAAGGGGATGGCTACACCTTC.

This clonotype was picked up many times. The chain carries TRBV12-3 or TRBV12-4 and TRBJ2-1, with 7 nucleotides matching TRBD1. The CDR3 spans 14 residues. The junction had 8 bases not matched to a gene; V was cut back by 7 bases and J by 5 bases. The CDR3 bases are TGTGCCAGCACTATGGGACAGCTAAACAATGAGCAGTTCTTC. Translation: CASTMGQLNNEQFF.

This clonotype was found many times. This chain connects TRBV5-1 to TRBJ2-1; D unresolved. Between the trimmed V and J ends, which lost 6 bases and 5 bases, there was a span of 18 bases. Germline values: CDR1 SGHRS, CDR2 YFSETQ. The CDR3 sequence is 15 residues long. The CDR3 loop is CASKPLGGNDNEQFF. In DNA form, the CDR3 reads TGCGCCAGCAAGCCCCTTGGTGGGAATGACAATGAGCAGTTCTTC.

In its sample, this clonotype was seen a few times. The chain couples TRBV20-1 to TRBJ2-7, with a weak D call TRBD1 (6 bases). The V end was cut by 4 bases, the J end by 2 bases, with 15 bases between. The CDR3 covers 14 residues. CDR1 is DFQATT and CDR2 is SNEGSKA in the germline V gene (reference sequence). The chain's CDR3 is CSATRPDRTYEQYF. The CDR3 DNA is TGCAGTGCTACCCGACCGGACAGAACCTACGAGCAGTACTTC.

This clonotype was recorded at least ten times. The chain joins TRBV7-2 to TRBJ2-1, with 10 positions matching TRBD2. The CDR3 spans 20 residues. Germline V gives CDR1 SGHTA, CDR2 FQGNSA. Trimming removed 5 bases from V and 1 base from J; junction bases left unmatched: 17. This CDR3 reads CASSPSRLQRGGKSYNEQFF. CDR3 coding DNA: TGTGCCAGCAGCCCGAGTCGCCTTCAGCGGGGGGGCAAGTCCTACAATGAGCAGTTCTTC.

This clonotype was counted between two and nine times. The gene calls are TRBV5-1 and TRBJ1-6, with a tentative D call TRBD1 (6 bases). Germline V gene lookup returns CDR1 SGHRS and CDR2 YFSETQ. This CDR3 comprises 15 residues. Between the trimmed V and J ends, which lost 0 bases and 7 bases, there was a span of 11 bases. In DNA form, the CDR3 reads TGCGCCAGCAGCTTGGCGCCAGGGGACAATTCACCCCTCCACTTT. Its translation is CASSLAPGDNSPLHF.

This clonotype was seen many times. This chain joins TRBV7-7 and TRBJ2-1; TRBD1 agrees at 7 bases. Germline V CDR1 and CDR2: SSHAT, FNYEAQ (reference sequence). This CDR3 comprises 13 residues. J gave up 9 bases and V 1 base, and 3 bases lay outside the gene matches. Here the CDR3 DNA reads TGTGCCAGCAGCTTAGAACAGGGGAGTGAGCAGTTCTTC. This gives the protein CASSLEQGSEQFF.

This clonotype has only a few counts. The V call is TRBV6-1, the J call TRBJ2-1, with 10 positions matching TRBD2. CDR3 length equals 15 residues. Germline V gives CDR1 MNHNS, CDR2 SASEGT. Trimming cost V 4 bases and J 3 bases; bases outside gene matches: 3. CDR3 sequence: CASSVAGGIYNEQFF. DNA for the CDR3: TGTGCCAGCAGTGTAGCGGGGGGCATCTACAATGAGCAGTTCTTC.

Many counts were recorded for this clonotype. Here the CDR3 reads CSARGRISYNEQFF. CDR3 coding DNA: TGCAGTGCTAGGGGCAGGATATCCTACAATGAGCAGTTCTTC. The V call is TRBV20-1, the J call TRBJ2-1; D uncertain. The CDR3 has 14 amino acids. The germline gives CDR1 DFQATT, CDR2 SNEGSKA (reference sequence). V dropped 3 bases and J dropped 1 base, with 10 bases sitting between them.

This chain uses TRBV19 with TRBJ1-1; unclear D gene. The germline CDR1 and CDR2 sequences are LNHDA and SQIVND (reference sequence). V was cut by 4 bases and J by 1 base, with 7 bases left in between. CDR3 length: 13 amino acids. The DNA of the CDR3 is TGTGCCAGTAGTACCCTAGCGAACACTGAAGCTTTCTTT. This encodes CASSTLANTEAFF. The full variable domain, in which reference TRBV19 and TRBJ1-1 provide the parts outside the CDR3, is DGGITQSPKYLFRKEGQNVTLSCEQNLNHDAMYWYRQDPGQGLRLIYYSQIVNDFQKGDIAEGYSVSREKKESFPLTVTSAQKNPTAFYLCASSTLANTEAFFGQGTRLTVV.

This clonotype was recorded many times. J is TRBJ1-2 and V is TRBV4-3; no clear D. Trimming removed 2 bases at V and 0 bases at J, with 10 bases between. This CDR3 is 15 amino acids long. CDR1 and CDR2 from the germline V gene are LGHNA and YSLEER. CDR3 coding DNA: TGCGCCAGCAGCCAACTCGGAGGGACTAACTATGGCTACACCTTC. This codes for CASSQLGGTNYGYTF.

The chain combines TRBV12-3 or TRBV12-4 with TRBJ2-7, with TRBD2 matching over 7 bases. V lost 4 bases to trimming and J lost 0 bases; unmatched junction nucleotides: 12. The CDR3 consists of 17 residues. The CDR3 here is CASSWTLGLVPSYEQYF. CDR3 DNA: TGTGCCAGCAGTTGGACTCTCGGACTAGTTCCCTCCTACGAGCAGTACTTC.

This clonotype was found many times. J is TRBJ2-1 and V is TRBV5-1, with D perhaps TRBD2 (7 bases). The length of the CDR3 is 15 residues. Trimming left V 2 bases short and J 5 bases short, with 14 bases between. Germline CDR1 is SGHRS and CDR2 is YFSETQ. CDR3 residues: CASSFPGGGDNEQFF. CDR3 DNA sequence: TGCGCCAGCAGCTTCCCGGGGGGCGGCGACAATGAGCAGTTCTTC.

This clonotype was seen more than once but under ten times. The V call is TRBV4-3, the J call TRBJ1-2, with D perhaps matching TRBD1 (5 bases). CDR1 is LGHNA and CDR2 is YSLEER in the germline V gene. Trimming removed 4 bases from V and 1 base from J, with 10 bases in between. The CDR3 contains 14 residues. The CDR3 sequence is CASSLDTINYGYTF. CDR3 DNA: TGCGCCAGCAGCCTGGACACCATTAACTATGGCTACACCTTC.

A word on this clonotype: A much bigger clone sits one base away, suggesting this may be a read error. V gene TRBV7-2 combines with J gene TRBJ2-1; the match to TRBD2 covers 11 bases. Trimming removed 3 bases from V and 8 bases from J; junction bases left unmatched: 9. From germline, CDR1 is SGHTA and CDR2 FQGNSA. This CDR3 is 16 amino acids long. The CDR3 reads CASSFSGNSGGDEQFF. The CDR3 DNA is TGTGCCAGCAGCTTCTCCGGGAATAGCGGGGGGGATGAGCAGTTCTTC.